The clone carrying this T cell receptor beta chain occurred a few times. Its antigen is still unknown. This sample was taken from a study of post-analysis software for immune sequencing data. Study-level points and caveats: Included in a set of roughly five TRBV segments more frequent in patients than controls were TRBV5-6, TRBV5-1 and TRBV20-1. Significantly lower normalized Chao1 diversity was seen in multiple sclerosis patients than in controls.

Incorporated into the TCR beta cDNA libraries were unique molecular identifiers, which served to reduce PCR and sequencing biases. T cells numbering about 0.85 to 10 million yielded 500,000 or so cDNA molecules. TCRdb re-called the PCR reads with MiXCR, one entry per CDR3 protein. This sample has roughly 570,000 distinct CDR3 sequences, with around a third found just once. CDR3 size: 14 residues. V was clipped by 4 bases and J by 1 base, with 11 bases between them. The germline gives CDR1 SGHRS, CDR2 YFSETQ. Sequencing used blood. This TCR derives from a girl aged 2-17 years with multiple sclerosis. V gene TRBV5-1 combines with J gene TRBJ1-1; TRBD1 is a possible D gene (5 bases). The CDR3 DNA reads TGCGCCAGCAGCCCTATCACAGGGAACACTGAAGCTTTCTTT. Its protein product is CASSPITGNTEAFF.